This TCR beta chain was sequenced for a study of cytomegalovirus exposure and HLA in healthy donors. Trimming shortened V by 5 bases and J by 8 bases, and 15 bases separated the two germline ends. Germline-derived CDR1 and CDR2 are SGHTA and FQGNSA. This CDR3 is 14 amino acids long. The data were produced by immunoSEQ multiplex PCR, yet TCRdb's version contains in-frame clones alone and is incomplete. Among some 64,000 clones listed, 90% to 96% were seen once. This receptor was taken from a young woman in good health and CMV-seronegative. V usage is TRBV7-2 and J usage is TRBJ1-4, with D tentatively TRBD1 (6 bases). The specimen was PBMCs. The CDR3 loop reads CASSLIWGGEKLFF. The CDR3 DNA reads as TGTGCCAGCAGCCTCATATGGGGGGGCGAAAAACTGTTTTTT. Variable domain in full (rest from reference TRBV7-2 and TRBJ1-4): GAGVSQSPSNKVTEKGKDVELRCDPISGHTALYWYRQSLGQGLEFLIYFQGNSAPDKSGLPSDRFSAERTGGSVSTLTIQRTQQEDSAVYLCASSLIWGGEKLFFGSGTQLSVL.